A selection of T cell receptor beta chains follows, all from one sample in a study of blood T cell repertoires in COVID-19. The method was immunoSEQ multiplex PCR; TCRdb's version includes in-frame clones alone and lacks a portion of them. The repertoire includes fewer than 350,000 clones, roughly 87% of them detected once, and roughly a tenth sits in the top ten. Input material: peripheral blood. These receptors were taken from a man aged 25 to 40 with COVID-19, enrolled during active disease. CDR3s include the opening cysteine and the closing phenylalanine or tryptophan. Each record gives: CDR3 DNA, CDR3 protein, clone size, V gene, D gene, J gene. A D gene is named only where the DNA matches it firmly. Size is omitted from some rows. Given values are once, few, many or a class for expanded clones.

CDR3nt: TGTGCCAGCAGCAAAGCGGGAAGGGCGGGGAACACTGAAGCTTTCTTT
CDR3aa: CASSKAGRAGNTEAFF
abundance: once
v_gene: TRBV21-1
d_gene: .
j_gene: TRBJ1-1

CDR3nt: TGTGCCAGCAGCTTACGGCAGGGAGGGTCTCAGCCCCAGCATTTT
CDR3aa: CASSLRQGGSQPQHF
abundance: .
v_gene: TRBV7-2
d_gene: .
j_gene: TRBJ1-5

CDR3nt: TGTGCCAGCAGGGGGACAGGGAGGACAGATACGCAGTATTTT
CDR3aa: CASRGTGRTDTQYF
abundance: once
v_gene: TRBV5-6
d_gene: TRBD1
j_gene: TRBJ2-3

CDR3nt: TGTGCCAGCAGTTTCTCGACAGGGACGGGCACTGAAGCTTTCTTT
CDR3aa: CASSFSTGTGTEAFF
abundance: .
v_gene: TRBV6-2/TRBV6-3
d_gene: TRBD1
j_gene: TRBJ1-1

CDR3nt: TGTGCCAGCAGTTCAGCGGGGCCCAGAACAGATACGCAGTATTTT
CDR3aa: CASSSAGPRTDTQYF
abundance: .
v_gene: TRBV6-2/TRBV6-3
d_gene: TRBD2
j_gene: TRBJ2-3

CDR3nt: TGTGCCAGCAGTTACTCAGGGGCAGGCCGGAACACCATATATTTT
CDR3aa: CASSYSGAGRNTIYF
abundance: .
v_gene: TRBV6-6
d_gene: .
j_gene: TRBJ1-3

CDR3nt: TGTGCCAGCAGCCATCAACTAGCGGGGGACCAAGAGACCCAGTACTTC
CDR3aa: CASSHQLAGDQETQYF
abundance: .
v_gene: TRBV4-2
d_gene: TRBD2
j_gene: TRBJ2-5

CDR3nt: TGTGCCAGCAGCTCCCTATTAACAGCAATTATTTGGGAGACCCAGTACTTC
CDR3aa: CASSSLLTAIIWETQYF
abundance: .
v_gene: TRBV5-6
d_gene: .
j_gene: TRBJ2-5

CDR3nt: TGTGCCAGCAGCTTAGGGCCAGCGGGGGACTACCAAGAGACCCAGTACTTC
CDR3aa: CASSLGPAGDYQETQYF
abundance: once
v_gene: TRBV13
d_gene: TRBD2
j_gene: TRBJ2-5

CDR3nt: TGCGCCAGCTCTCTCCTAGCGGGAGATGGCTACGAGCAGTACTTC
CDR3aa: CASSLLAGDGYEQYF
abundance: .
v_gene: TRBV5-1
d_gene: TRBD2
j_gene: TRBJ2-7

CDR3nt: TGTGCCACCAGCCAGGCCACGGGCGGGCAGCCCCAGCATTTT
CDR3aa: CATSQATGGQPQHF
abundance: .
v_gene: TRBV15
d_gene: .
j_gene: TRBJ1-5

CDR3nt: TGCGCCAGCAGCCAAGATAACAGGGGGCAGGGTCCCACAGATACGCAGTATTTT
CDR3aa: CASSQDNRGQGPTDTQYF
abundance: .
v_gene: TRBV4-3
d_gene: TRBD1
j_gene: TRBJ2-3

CDR3nt: TGTGCCAGCACCATCGTCCAGGACTCCGACACCGGGGAGCTGTTTTTT
CDR3aa: CASTIVQDSDTGELFF
abundance: .
v_gene: TRBV13
d_gene: .
j_gene: TRBJ2-2

CDR3nt: TGTGCCATGAGGGGGGGGGCGGTGAACACTGAAGCTTTCTTT
CDR3aa: CAMRGGAVNTEAFF
abundance: .
v_gene: TRBV10-3
d_gene: .
j_gene: TRBJ1-1

CDR3nt: TGTGCCAGTAGTATACGCAGGGATCAAGAGACCCAGTACTTC
CDR3aa: CASSIRRDQETQYF
abundance: .
v_gene: TRBV19
d_gene: .
j_gene: TRBJ2-5

CDR3nt: TGTGCCAGAAGCTCCCGACTAGCGGGAGCGTCTGGGGCCAACGTCCTGACTTTC
CDR3aa: CARSSRLAGASGANVLTF
abundance: .
v_gene: TRBV5-3
d_gene: TRBD2
j_gene: TRBJ2-6

CDR3nt: TGTGCCAGCAGCCATATTCCCGGGACAGACCAAGAGACCCAGTACTTC
CDR3aa: CASSHIPGTDQETQYF
abundance: .
v_gene: TRBV9
d_gene: TRBD1
j_gene: TRBJ2-5

CDR3nt: TGTGCCACCAGCAAGGACTTTTACAATGAGCAGTTCTTC
CDR3aa: CATSKDFYNEQFF
abundance: .
v_gene: TRBV15
d_gene: .
j_gene: TRBJ2-1

CDR3nt: TGTGCCAGCAGTTTTTGGAGACAGTCCGCAACCTACGAGCAGTACTTC
CDR3aa: CASSFWRQSATYEQYF
abundance: .
v_gene: TRBV28
d_gene: .
j_gene: TRBJ2-7

CDR3nt: TGTGCCAGCAGTGAAACGATGGGGACAGCCATCAATCAGCCCCAGCATTTT
CDR3aa: CASSETMGTAINQPQHF
abundance: .
v_gene: TRBV2
d_gene: TRBD1
j_gene: TRBJ1-5

CDR3nt: TGTGCCAGCAGTTACTCGTTGACAGGGTACGAGCAGTACTTC
CDR3aa: CASSYSLTGYEQYF
abundance: .
v_gene: TRBV6-5
d_gene: TRBD1
j_gene: TRBJ2-7

CDR3nt: TGTGCCACCAGTGATTTCCCTCCGGAACGGGACAGGGGAGGTCAAGGCAATCAGCCCCAGCATTTT
CDR3aa: CATSDFPPERDRGGQGNQPQHF
abundance: .
v_gene: TRBV24-1
d_gene: TRBD1
j_gene: TRBJ1-5

CDR3nt: TGCGCCAGCAGCCAGGATTCTTTAGGGTCGGAGGGTGAAGCTTTCTTT
CDR3aa: CASSQDSLGSEGEAFF
abundance: .
v_gene: TRBV4-3
d_gene: .
j_gene: TRBJ1-1

CDR3nt: TGTGCCAGCAGCTTGCAGGGGGCTGTTGAGACCCAGTACTTC
CDR3aa: CASSLQGAVETQYF
abundance: few
v_gene: TRBV5-4
d_gene: TRBD1
j_gene: TRBJ2-5

CDR3nt: TGTGCCAGCAGCCGAATCGGGACAGCCTACGAGCAGTACTTC
CDR3aa: CASSRIGTAYEQYF
abundance: .
v_gene: TRBV7-9
d_gene: TRBD1
j_gene: TRBJ2-7

CDR3nt: TGTGCCAGCAGTTACGCTCGGACTAGCGGGGGGTCCTCTCAGTATTTT
CDR3aa: CASSYARTSGGSSQYF
abundance: .
v_gene: TRBV6-5
d_gene: TRBD2
j_gene: TRBJ2-3

CDR3nt: TGCGCCAGCAGCCAAGAGTGGAGAACGCAGTATTTT
CDR3aa: CASSQEWRTQYF
abundance: once
v_gene: TRBV4-3
d_gene: .
j_gene: TRBJ2-3

CDR3nt: TGTGCCAGCAGCGGGCCCAGGGGGCGAAACCCTAACTATGGCTACACCTTC
CDR3aa: CASSGPRGRNPNYGYTF
abundance: few
v_gene: TRBV7-9
d_gene: TRBD1
j_gene: TRBJ1-2

CDR3nt: TGTGCCAGCAGGATGAGGCTTTCTGGGGCCAACGTCCTGACTTTC
CDR3aa: CASRMRLSGANVLTF
abundance: .
v_gene: TRBV11-1
d_gene: .
j_gene: TRBJ2-6

CDR3nt: TGTGCCAGCTCAGAATCCTCCGGGGGGAACTATGGCTACACCTTC
CDR3aa: CASSESSGGNYGYTF
abundance: .
v_gene: TRBV18
d_gene: .
j_gene: TRBJ1-2

CDR3nt: TGTGCCAGCAGTTTGTCGGGACAATTCAACGAGCAGTACTTC
CDR3aa: CASSLSGQFNEQYF
abundance: .
v_gene: TRBV28
d_gene: .
j_gene: TRBJ2-7

CDR3nt: TGTGCCAGCAGTATACCGGGACAGAACACTGAAGCTTTCTTT
CDR3aa: CASSIPGQNTEAFF
abundance: .
v_gene: TRBV6-5
d_gene: .
j_gene: TRBJ1-1

CDR3nt: TGTGCCAGCAGTCCCGGGACAGGGGGCTGGGGTGAGCAGTTCTTC
CDR3aa: CASSPGTGGWGEQFF
abundance: .
v_gene: TRBV28
d_gene: TRBD1
j_gene: TRBJ2-1

CDR3nt: TGTGCCAGTAGTACCAACACAGGTTTCAGGCAAGAGACCCAGTACTTC
CDR3aa: CASSTNTGFRQETQYF
abundance: .
v_gene: TRBV19
d_gene: .
j_gene: TRBJ2-5

CDR3nt: TGTGCCAGCCAGGGCGTCCGGGGCTACACCTTC
CDR3aa: CASQGVRGYTF
abundance: .
v_gene: TRBV9
d_gene: .
j_gene: TRBJ1-2

CDR3nt: TGTGCCAGCAGTTACCAGGAAACCTACGAGCAGTACTTC
CDR3aa: CASSYQETYEQYF
abundance: .
v_gene: TRBV6-5
d_gene: .
j_gene: TRBJ2-7

CDR3nt: TGCGCCAGCAGACTCAGGGGTGCTGGGGCCAACGTCCTGACTTTC
CDR3aa: CASRLRGAGANVLTF
abundance: .
v_gene: TRBV10-2
d_gene: .
j_gene: TRBJ2-6

CDR3nt: TGCGCCAGTAGAACGGGACAGGGGGCCTACGAGCAGTACTTC
CDR3aa: CASRTGQGAYEQYF
abundance: .
v_gene: TRBV5-1
d_gene: TRBD1
j_gene: TRBJ2-7

CDR3nt: TGTGCCAGCAGCACCACAGGATCTCAGCCCCAGCATTTT
CDR3aa: CASSTTGSQPQHF
abundance: .
v_gene: TRBV7-2
d_gene: .
j_gene: TRBJ1-5

CDR3nt: TGTGCCAGCAGCTCGGACAGGGCTCAGCCCCAGCATTTT
CDR3aa: CASSSDRAQPQHF
abundance: .
v_gene: TRBV7-9
d_gene: TRBD1
j_gene: TRBJ1-5

CDR3nt: TGTGCCAGCACCCCAGCGGGGGGGAGGAACACCATATATTTT
CDR3aa: CASTPAGGRNTIYF
abundance: .
v_gene: TRBV28
d_gene: .
j_gene: TRBJ1-3

CDR3nt: TGTGCCAGCAGTTTAATACAGTTCAGGGGCAATGAGCAGTTCTTC
CDR3aa: CASSLIQFRGNEQFF
abundance: once
v_gene: TRBV28
d_gene: .
j_gene: TRBJ2-1

CDR3nt: TGTGCCAGCTGCCTCGGTATGTCTACGAACACTGAAGCTTTCTTT
CDR3aa: CASCLGMSTNTEAFF
abundance: .
v_gene: TRBV7-9
d_gene: .
j_gene: TRBJ1-1

CDR3nt: TGTGCCAGCAGGGGTTTGACAGGGGATTTTTTATATGGCTACACCTTC
CDR3aa: CASRGLTGDFLYGYTF
abundance: once
v_gene: TRBV3-1/TRBV3-2
d_gene: TRBD1
j_gene: TRBJ1-2

CDR3nt: TGTGCCAGCAGCCCCGACAGGGGGCTCTATGGCTACACCTTC
CDR3aa: CASSPDRGLYGYTF
abundance: .
v_gene: TRBV9
d_gene: TRBD1
j_gene: TRBJ1-2

CDR3nt: TGCGCCAGCAGCCAGGGACAGGGATGGCTGAACACTGAAGCTTTCTTT
CDR3aa: CASSQGQGWLNTEAFF
abundance: .
v_gene: TRBV4-3
d_gene: TRBD1
j_gene: TRBJ1-1